Following are 17 T cell receptor beta chains from one sample sequenced in a study of cytomegalovirus exposure and HLA in healthy donors. Use of 60 Vbeta and 13 Jbeta primers characterized the PCR. Method: immunoSEQ multiplex PCR; TCRdb's copy keeps in-frame clones and lacks some. The data hold a few hundred thousand clones, with around 80% observed a single time. Sequencing was done on a sample of PBMCs. Source of these receptors: a girl aged 2-10 years in good health and CMV-seronegative.

The CDR3 region is CSGTGTGLGEQYF. The CDR3 DNA sequence: TGCAGCGGTACCGGGACAGGGCTGGGCGAGCAGTACTTC. The V call is TRBV29-1, the J call TRBJ2-7; 9 bases fit TRBD1. The V gene end was trimmed by 7 bases and the J gene end by 6 bases; junction bases not matched to a gene: 10. Germline V gives CDR1 SQVTM, CDR2 ANQGSEA. The CDR3 covers 13 residues.

V and J are TRBV19 and TRBJ2-1; maybe TRBD1 (6 bases). The V gene lost 3 bases and the J gene lost 10 bases, with 19 bases spanning the gap. CDR3 length equals 15 residues. Germline loops: CDR1 LNHDA, CDR2 SQIVND (reference sequence). The CDR3 bases are TGTGCCAGTAGTATTTCTTCTGTAAGCGGACAGGAGCAGTTCTTC. Translating it yields CASSISSVSGQEQFF.

The rearrangement links TRBV9 to TRBJ2-4; D gene unclear. The germline V and J ends were trimmed by 0 bases and 3 bases, with 7 bases remaining between them. There are 14 residues in the CDR3. Per the germline V gene, CDR1 is SGDLS and CDR2 is YYNGEE. The CDR3 here is CASSVVRGKNIQYF. DNA of the CDR3: TGTGCCAGCAGCGTAGTGAGAGGCAAAAACATTCAGTACTTC. Full variable domain (rest looked up from reference TRBV9 and TRBJ2-4): DSGVTQTPKHLITATGQRVTLRCSPRSGDLSVYWYQQSLDQGLQFLIQYYNGEERAKGNILERFSAQQFPDLHSELNLSSLELGDSALYFCASSVVRGKNIQYFGAGTRLSVL.

The rearrangement joins TRBV9 to TRBJ1-2, with 8 nucleotides matching TRBD1. V dropped 0 bases and J dropped 5; count of bases not matched to a gene: 6. From germline, CDR1 is SGDLS and CDR2 YYNGEE. The CDR3 is made up of 15 amino acids. The CDR3 reads CASSVGAGGGYGYTF. The CDR3 nucleotides are TGTGCCAGCAGCGTAGGGGCAGGGGGCGGGTATGGCTACACCTTC.

This rearrangement joins TRBV5-4 to TRBJ2-5, with 9 nucleotides matching TRBD1. Near its end, the DNA agrees better with TRBJ2-7, so the J call may be wrong. Germline values: CDR1 SGHNT, CDR2 YYREEE (reference sequence). The CDR3 consists of 14 residues. DNA for the CDR3: TGTGCCAGCAGCCCAGATGGGACAGGGACCGAGCAGTACTTC. Translating gives CASSPDGTGTEQYF.

The chain combines TRBV6-5 with TRBJ2-5; 9 bases are shared with TRBD2. The J call may be faulty, since TRBJ2-7 better matches the DNA end. There are 15 residues in the CDR3. The germline CDR1 and CDR2 sequences are MNHEY and SVGAGI. This CDR3 reads CASTHGAGGPYEQYF. CDR3 sequence (DNA): TGTGCCAGCACCCACGGGGCGGGGGGGCCATACGAGCAGTACTTC.

The gene calls are TRBV6-6 and TRBJ1-5; TRBD1 might be the D (6 bases). The CDR3 has 16 residues. V was trimmed by 2 bases and J by 2 bases, leaving 13 bases between them. Per the germline V gene, CDR1 is MNHNY and CDR2 is SVGAGI (reference sequence). The CDR3 DNA is TGTGCCAGCAGTTACCCAGGGGTTGTAGGCAATCAGCCCCAGCATTTT. Its translation is CASSYPGVVGNQPQHF.

The V gene is TRBV11-2, the J gene TRBJ1-1; D is unresolved. The CDR3 is made up of 14 amino acids. Germline V gives CDR1 SGHAT, CDR2 FQNNGV. The V end lost 5 bases, the J end lost 8 bases, and 18 bases lay between the germline ends. CDR3 bases: TGTGCCAGCAGCCCCCCCGAAGGAGCGGGCGAAGCTTTCTTT. Amino acid sequence: CASSPPEGAGEAFF.

The V and J genes are TRBV5-1 and TRBJ2-2, with 7 bases aligning to TRBD1. Germline assignment: CDR1 SGHRS and CDR2 YFSETQ. The CDR3 is 16 residues long. The junction had 9 bases not matched to a gene; V was cut back by 3 bases and J by 4 bases. The CDR3 region is CASSSRPTGITGELFF. The CDR3 DNA is TGCGCCAGCAGCTCCAGACCGACAGGGATCACCGGGGAGCTGTTTTTT.

This clone has only a few counts. V usage is TRBV5-1 and J usage is TRBJ2-7; a weak D match, TRBD2 (5 bases). In germline, CDR1 is SGHRS, CDR2 YFSETQ. Trimming removed 0 bases at V and 2 bases at J, with 15 bases between. There are 16 residues in the CDR3. CDR3 amino acids: CASSLGVGGLPYEQYF. The DNA of the CDR3 is TGCGCCAGCAGCTTGGGAGTAGGCGGGCTTCCCTACGAGCAGTACTTC.

The CDR3 spells CASSTGQGAYEQYF. DNA for the CDR3: TGTGCCAGCAGCACCGGACAGGGGGCCTACGAGCAGTACTTC. The V call is TRBV7-7, the J call TRBJ2-7; 10 nucleotides agree with TRBD1. V lost 5 bases, J lost 2 bases, and 3 bases stayed unmatched. Germline values: CDR1 SSHAT, CDR2 FNYEAQ (reference sequence). The CDR3 extends over 14 amino acids.

The chain is built from TRBV11-2 and TRBJ2-1; 9 bases agree with TRBD2. This CDR3 has 16 residues. J lost 0 bases, V lost 4 bases, and 4 bases had no gene match. CDR1 is SGHAT, CDR2 FQNNGV, per germline. The CDR3 protein is CASSSSGASSYNEQFF. The CDR3 nucleotides are TGTGCCAGCAGCTCTAGCGGGGCGAGCTCCTACAATGAGCAGTTCTTC.

V gene TRBV5-5 combines with J gene TRBJ2-5; 7 bases align to TRBD1. Germline lookup yields CDR1 SGHKS and CDR2 YYEKEE (reference sequence). The CDR3 consists of 13 residues. J lost 2 bases, V lost 4 bases, and 2 bases had no gene match. The DNA for the CDR3 is TGTGCCAGCAGCCGGACAGGTCAAGAGACCCAGTACTTC. Translating gives CASSRTGQETQYF. The full variable domain, rest sourced from reference TRBV5-5 and TRBJ2-5, is DAGVTQSPTHLIKTRGQQVTLRCSPISGHKSVSWYQQVLGQGPQFIFQYYEKEERGRGNFPDRFSARQFPNYSSELNVNALLLGDSALYLCASSRTGQETQYFGPGTRLLVL.

The rearrangement uses TRBV6-4 and TRBJ2-7; D is unresolved. The CDR3 length is 14 residues. Germline CDR1 reads MRHNA; CDR2 reads SNTAGT. The V end was cut by 2 bases, the J end by 0 bases, with 8 bases between. In DNA, the CDR3 is TGTGCCAGCAGTGACGGTGGCAGCTCCTACGAGCAGTACTTC. Translation: CASSDGGSSYEQYF.

The rearrangement joins TRBV5-6 to TRBJ1-2; TRBD1 aligns across 7 bases. V trimming: 3 bases; J trimming: 3 bases; junction bases outside the gene matches: 14. The CDR3 spans 17 residues. CDR1 SGHDT and CDR2 YYEEEE come from the germline V gene. CDR3 DNA: TGTGCCAGCAGCTCGGCACCGGATCGGGACAGACACTATGGCTACACCTTC. As protein: CASSSAPDRDRHYGYTF.

The rearrangement links TRBV4-2 to TRBJ1-1; perhaps TRBD1 as D (6 bases). V shed 1 base and J shed 1 base, with 7 bases lying between them. The CDR3 is 14 amino acids. The germline gives CDR1 LGHNA, CDR2 YNFKEQ. CDR3 sequence (DNA): TGTGCCAGCAGCCAAGTGGGACAGAACACTGAAGCTTTCTTT. It codes for CASSQVGQNTEAFF.

The J gene is TRBJ2-4, the V gene TRBV6-4; D not certain. Germline CDR1 is MRHNA and CDR2 is SNTAGT. V gave up 10 bases and J gave up 0 bases, with 19 bases separating them. The CDR3 totals 16 residues. DNA for the CDR3: TGTGCCACCACCCCCCTGGGCTTACTAGCCAAAAACATTCAGTACTTC. The encoded protein is CATTPLGLLAKNIQYF.